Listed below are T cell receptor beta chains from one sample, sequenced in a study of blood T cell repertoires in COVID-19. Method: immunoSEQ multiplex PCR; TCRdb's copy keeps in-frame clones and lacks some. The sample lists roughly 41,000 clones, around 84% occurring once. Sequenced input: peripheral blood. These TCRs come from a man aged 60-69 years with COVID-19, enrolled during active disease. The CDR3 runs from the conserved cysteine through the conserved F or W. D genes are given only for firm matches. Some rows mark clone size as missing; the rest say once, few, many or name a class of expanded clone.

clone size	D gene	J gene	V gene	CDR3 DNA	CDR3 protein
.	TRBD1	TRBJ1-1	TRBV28	TGTGCCAGCAGGGGCCAGACACAGACAGGGCAGGCTTTCTTT	CASRGQTQTGQAFF
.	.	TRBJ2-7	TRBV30	TGTGCCTCTACAGGGTACCACGAGCAGTACTTC	CASTGYHEQYF
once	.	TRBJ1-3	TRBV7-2	TGTGCCAGCAGCTTAGCTGGAGGGTTCCTCTCTGGAAACACCATATATTTT	CASSLAGGFLSGNTIYF
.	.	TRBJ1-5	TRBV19	TGTGCCAGTAGTATAAACCCCAGGGGTAGCAATCAGCCCCAGCATTTT	CASSINPRGSNQPQHF
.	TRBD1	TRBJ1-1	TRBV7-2	TGTGCCAGCAGCTGGCGGACAGGGAAGAGGACTGAAGCTTTCTTT	CASSWRTGKRTEAFF
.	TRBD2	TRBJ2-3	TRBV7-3	TGTGCCAGCAGCTCGATTAGCGGGAGGAAAACAGATACGCAGTATTTT	CASSSISGRKTDTQYF
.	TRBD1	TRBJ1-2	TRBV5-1	TGCGCCAGCAGCTTACAGCCGGACAGGAACTATGGCTACACCTTC	CASSLQPDRNYGYTF
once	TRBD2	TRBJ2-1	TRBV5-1	TGCGCCAGCAGCCCGACTAGCGGGAGACCCTCCTACAATGAGCAGTTCTTC	CASSPTSGRPSYNEQFF
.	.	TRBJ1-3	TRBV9	TGTGCCAGCAGCCCCACCCCGGGAGTTGGAAACACCATATATTTT	CASSPTPGVGNTIYF
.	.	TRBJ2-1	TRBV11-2	TGTGCCAGCAGCTTAGAGAGGGGGGAGCAGTTCTTC	CASSLERGEQFF
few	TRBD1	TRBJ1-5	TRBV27	TGTGCCAGCAGTTTTGGGACAGGGACGGGCCAGCCCCAGCATTTT	CASSFGTGTGQPQHF
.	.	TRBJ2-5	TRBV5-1	TGCGCCAGCAATGGGGGGAGTAGTGTGGAGACCCAGTACTTC	CASNGGSSVETQYF
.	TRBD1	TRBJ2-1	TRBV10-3	TGTGCCACCTCCTACCGACAGGGTCCGAACAATGAGCAGTTCTTC	CATSYRQGPNNEQFF
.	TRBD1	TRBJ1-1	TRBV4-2	TGTGCCAGCAGCCTACCGGGACAGATGAACACTGAAGCTTTCTTT	CASSLPGQMNTEAFF
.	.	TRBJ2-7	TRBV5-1	TGCGCCAGCAGCTTGGATGTCAGCTCCTACGAGCAGTACTTC	CASSLDVSSYEQYF
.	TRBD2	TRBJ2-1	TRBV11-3	TGTGCCAGCAGCTTAGATAGACTAGCGGGAGGGGACGAGCAGTTCTTC	CASSLDRLAGGDEQFF
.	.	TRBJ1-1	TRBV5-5	TGTGCCAGCAGCTCTCCTGAGGTTAACGAGAATGAAGCTTTCTTT	CASSSPEVNENEAFF
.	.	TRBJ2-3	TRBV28	TGTGCCAGCAGCGGAAGGGACACCAGCACAGATACGCAGTATTTT	CASSGRDTSTDTQYF
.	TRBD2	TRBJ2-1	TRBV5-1	TGCGCCAGCAGCTTAGCGGGAGGGACTATTAGAAATGAGCAGTTCTTC	CASSLAGGTIRNEQFF
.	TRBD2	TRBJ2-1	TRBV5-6	TGTGCCAGCAGGCATGGGACTAGCGCCTACAATGAGCAGTTCTTC	CASRHGTSAYNEQFF
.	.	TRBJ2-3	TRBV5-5	TGTGCCAGCAGCTTGATGGAGGATACGCAGTATTTT	CASSLMEDTQYF
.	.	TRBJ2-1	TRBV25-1	TGTGCCAGCAGCCCTAGGGAGAGGGTGGAGTTCTTC	CASSPRERVEFF
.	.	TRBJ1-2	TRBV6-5	TGTGCCAGCAGTTACTCTTATAAGGGGCAGGTTGGCTACACCTTC	CASSYSYKGQVGYTF
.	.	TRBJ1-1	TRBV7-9	TGTGCCAGCAGCTTGAAGACGGAGGGGACTGAAGCTTTCTTT	CASSLKTEGTEAFF
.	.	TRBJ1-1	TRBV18	TGTGCCAGCTCACCCCCCCGGGTCATGAACACTGAAGCTTTCTTT	CASSPPRVMNTEAFF
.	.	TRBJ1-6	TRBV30	TGTGCCTGTTGGGCCGAGAGTTCACCCCTCCACTTT	CACWAESSPLHF
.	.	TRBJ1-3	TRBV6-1	TGTGCCAGCAGTGAAGCGCACGGGGGTAGCTCTGGAAACACCATATATTTT	CASSEAHGGSSGNTIYF
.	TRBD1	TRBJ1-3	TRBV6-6	TGTGCCACCAAAGGGACAGCCTACTCTGGAAACACCATATATTTT	CATKGTAYSGNTIYF
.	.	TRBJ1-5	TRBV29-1	TGCAGCGTACAGGGAATAGGGCAGCCCCAGCATTTT	CSVQGIGQPQHF
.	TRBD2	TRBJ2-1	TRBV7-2	TGTGCCAGCAGCTTCGGACTAGCGGTTAGTGAGCAGTTCTTC	CASSFGLAVSEQFF
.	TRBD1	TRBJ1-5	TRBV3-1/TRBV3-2	TGTGCCAGCAGCCAAGCTCCGACAGGGGGTAGTCAGCCCCAGCATTTT	CASSQAPTGGSQPQHF
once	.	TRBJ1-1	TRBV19	TGTGCCAGTAGTACGCAGGGATATGAAGCTTTCTTT	CASSTQGYEAFF
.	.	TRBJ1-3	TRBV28	TGTGCCAGCAGTTTAGACGCGGCGACCGCCGCTCGTACCATATATTTT	CASSLDAATAARTIYF
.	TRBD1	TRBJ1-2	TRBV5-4	TGTGCCAGCAGCTTGGAGACAGGGAATGGCTACACCTTC	CASSLETGNGYTF
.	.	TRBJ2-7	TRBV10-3	TGTGCCATCAGCGAAACAGGGTTTTTTGGTACAGGGCAGTACTTC	CAISETGFFGTGQYF
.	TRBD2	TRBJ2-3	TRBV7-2	TGTGCCAGCAGCCCGGCCGGGGGGGTTCCCACAGATACGCAGTATTTT	CASSPAGGVPTDTQYF
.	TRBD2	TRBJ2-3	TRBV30	TGTGCCTGGAGTATTAACCGGGGGGTTAGTACGCAGTATTTT	CAWSINRGVSTQYF
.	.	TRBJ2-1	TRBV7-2	TGTGCCAGCAGCTTTGCGACAGGCAATGAGCAGTTCTTC	CASSFATGNEQFF
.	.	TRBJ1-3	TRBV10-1	TGCGCCAAGGGGCCAGGAGCTGACTCTGGAAACACCATATATTTT	CAKGPGADSGNTIYF
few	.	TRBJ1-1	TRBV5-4	TGTGCCAGCAGCTTGCAGGTAGTAGACACTGAAGCTTTCTTT	CASSLQVVDTEAFF